These T cell receptor beta chains were read from a single sample in a study of T cell responses to AZD1222 COVID-19 vaccine. Profiling relied on immunoSEQ multiplex PCR, and the TCRdb table lists in-frame clones only, not all of them. Altogether 65,000 to 80,000 clones are present, approximately 90% being singletons, with the ten largest covering roughly 6.8%. The sample was peripheral blood, taken on day 0 of MenACWY control vaccination. Every receptor here comes from an adult in good health. CDR3s include the opening cysteine and the closing phenylalanine or tryptophan. D genes are given only for firm matches. Only some rows state a clone size, as once, few, many or a class for expanded clones.

V gene: TRBV7-9; clone size: .; J gene: TRBJ2-7; D gene: .; CDR3 protein: CASSLNLLLAGKYF; CDR3 DNA: TGTGCCAGCAGCTTAAACCTCCTGTTGGCAGGGAAGTACTTC
V gene: TRBV5-4; clone size: .; J gene: TRBJ2-1; D gene: .; CDR3 protein: CASSLPLSYNEQFF; CDR3 DNA: TGTGCCAGCAGCTTGCCCCTCTCCTACAATGAGCAGTTCTTC
V gene: TRBV6-5; clone size: .; J gene: TRBJ2-7; D gene: .; CDR3 protein: CASSYSRAGLVYEQYF; CDR3 DNA: TGTGCCAGCAGTTACTCTCGGGCAGGCTTGGTCTACGAGCAGTACTTC
V gene: TRBV5-6; clone size: .; J gene: TRBJ1-1; D gene: .; CDR3 protein: CASSLLPSAGAHAFF; CDR3 DNA: TGTGCCAGCAGCTTGCTTCCTAGCGCGGGGGCCCATGCTTTCTTT
V gene: TRBV7-9; clone size: .; J gene: TRBJ2-1; D gene: TRBD2; CDR3 protein: CASPLGASGEYNEQFF; CDR3 DNA: TGTGCCAGCCCCCTGGGAGCTAGCGGGGAATACAATGAGCAGTTCTTC
V gene: TRBV5-1; clone size: .; J gene: TRBJ2-5; D gene: .; CDR3 protein: CASSLSGGRETQYF; CDR3 DNA: TGCGCCAGCAGCCTGTCAGGGGGGCGAGAGACCCAGTACTTC
V gene: TRBV7-2; clone size: .; J gene: TRBJ1-1; D gene: .; CDR3 protein: CASSLTAMNTEAFF; CDR3 DNA: TGTGCCAGCAGCTTAACAGCAATGAACACTGAAGCTTTCTTT
V gene: TRBV28; clone size: .; J gene: TRBJ1-1; D gene: .; CDR3 protein: CASSFLPGTNEAFF; CDR3 DNA: TGTGCCAGCAGTTTTCTCCCTGGGACGAATGAAGCTTTCTTT
V gene: TRBV7-2; clone size: once; J gene: TRBJ1-1; D gene: .; CDR3 protein: CASSLGPSSNTEAFF; CDR3 DNA: TGTGCCAGCAGCTTGGGGCCCTCTTCGAACACTGAAGCTTTCTTT
V gene: TRBV7-3; clone size: .; J gene: TRBJ2-6; D gene: .; CDR3 protein: CASSSPQGNGANVLTF; CDR3 DNA: TGTGCCAGCAGCTCGCCCCAGGGGAACGGGGCCAACGTCCTGACTTTC